This T cell receptor (beta chain) emerged from a study of blood T cell repertoires in COVID-19 (TCRdb year 2020). As for the study more broadly: The collaborator samples originated in the United States, Italy and Spain and spanned the acute and convalescent phases of COVID-19. The prospective study material was composed of cDNA or gDNA derived from T cells, B-cell-depleted T cells, or PBMCs. The dataset comprised deeply sampled blood TCRbeta repertoires from subjects exposed to, actively infected with, or recovered from COVID-19. The repertoires were made available in a free public database intended to serve as a resource for research on the immune response to SARS-CoV-2. Samples were obtained from the ongoing ImmuneRACE study (first 160 participants) and from approximately 1,200 subjects provided by 6 global collaborators. Sample metadata almost always included a de-identified subject ID, COVID-19 status, age in years and sex. Where available, HLA class I and class II types were obtained from metadata supplied by the sample provider rather than from assay-based typing. Broader findings and caveats from the paper: The amount of clinical and demographic metadata varied by source and participant and was provided uncurated.

Whole blood was collected in K2EDTA tubes by collaborating institutions according to the institutions' own protocols. For TCRbeta analysis, collaborators shipped samples in one of three forms: frozen whole blood, isolated PBMCs, or DNA extracted from either of those sample types. TCRbeta CDR3 regions were amplified from genomic DNA by means of the immunoSEQ Assay, a bias-controlled multiplex PCR. In the source study's methods: Within the assay, amplification of reference gene primers was used to estimate how many nucleated cells each sample contained. Sequence reads were collapsed and filtered to measure the absolute abundance of every unique TCRbeta CDR3 rearrangement. For each sample, productive Simpson clonality was calculated as the square root of Simpson's diversity index over productive rearrangements. As stored in TCRdb, this immuneACCESS dataset retains in-frame rearrangements with V and J assigned. A fraction of the clones does not appear; measured against another copy, unresolved V genes explain less than half of the discrepancy, and the remainder lacks a known reason. The V and J calls and the clone size are those of that table, but D and trimming were determined from the DNA. The sample has around 220,000 clones on record, roughly three quarters of them singletons. Approximately 4% of the sample is taken by the ten largest.

With respect to this clone: Its binding antigen is unknown. Base quality data are lacking; no much larger clone is found one base away.

Sequences were obtained from peripheral blood. This clonotype was obtained from a middle-aged woman with active or convalescent COVID-19.

CDR3 reads: CASSEAVGANYGYTF. The bases read TGTGCCAGCAGTGAAGCAGTAGGGGCTAACTATGGCTACACCTTC. Recombination linked TRBV6-1 to TRBJ1-2; D gene: possibly TRBD1, on 5 matching bases. Spanning cysteine to phenylalanine, the CDR3 consists of 15 amino acids. CDR3 DNA only is kept here, 45 bases in frame from base 1. Looking up the germline V gene yields CDR1 MNHNS and CDR2 SASEGT. Trimming removed 0 bases from V and 0 bases from J, leaving 8 bases between the germline ends.